This T cell receptor (beta chain) emerged from a study of blood T cell repertoires in COVID-19. TCRdb's copy holds only in-frame clones and misses some; the assay was immunoSEQ multiplex PCR. Seen here are hundreds of thousands of clones, about 90% observed once, and the top ten hold 2.1%. The J segment lost 0 bases and the V segment lost 7 bases, leaving 4 bases of the junction unmatched. The length of the CDR3 is 14 residues. The V gene's germline CDR1 is MDHEN and CDR2 SYDVKM. The TCR was taken from a woman in her twenties or thirties who had recovered from COVID-19. V usage is TRBV28 and J usage is TRBJ2-7; 9 bases match TRBD1. The sequenced material came from peripheral blood. Written as DNA, the CDR3 is TGTGCCAGCATTGGGACAGGGCTCTCCTACGAGCAGTACTTC. Protein sequence: CASIGTGLSYEQYF.